A single sample gave rise to the 26 T cell receptor beta chains below, sequenced in a study of blood T cell repertoires in COVID-19 (TCRdb year 2020). Library preparation used the immunoSEQ multiplex PCR assay. The table was pulled from immuneACCESS by TCRdb, which kept in-frame rearrangements only. Such tables lose some clones; where checked, under half of the loss comes from unresolved V genes, and the rest has no known cause. Here the sample has 300,000 or so clones; 75% to 90% occur a single time. The top ten clonotypes cover roughly 3.7% of the sample. Material for sequencing was peripheral blood. The receptor source for this set is a woman between 35 and 50 years old with acute or convalescent COVID-19.

V and J are TRBV28 and TRBJ1-4; D ambiguous. The CDR3 extends over 14 amino acids. From germline, CDR1 is MDHEN and CDR2 SYDVKM. The V gene lost 5 bases and the J gene lost 2 bases, with 9 bases spanning the gap. The CDR3 DNA reads TGTGCCAGCAGTCCCGGGGTGACTAATGAAAAACTGTTTTTT. Translated: CASSPGVTNEKLFF. Filled out from reference TRBV28 and TRBJ1-4, the complete variable domain reads DVKVTQSSRYLVKRTGEKVFLECVQDMDHENMFWYRQDPGLGLRLIYFSYDVKMKEKGDIPEGYSVSREKKERFSLILESASTNQTSMYLCASSPGVTNEKLFFGSGTQLSVL.

This chain uses TRBV6-6 with TRBJ1-2; D may be TRBD1 (5 bases). The CDR3 length is 14 residues. Germline V gives CDR1 MNHNY, CDR2 SVGAGI (reference sequence). Trimming took off 7 bases at V and 0 bases at J, with 12 bases between the two ends. The CDR3 spells CASNGRGANYGYTF. Written as DNA, the CDR3 is TGTGCCAGCAACGGACGGGGGGCTAACTATGGCTACACCTTC.

The genes are TRBV29-1 and TRBJ1-2; a weak D match, TRBD1 (6 bases). Between the trimmed V and J ends, which lost 0 bases and 8 bases, there was a span of 10 bases. This CDR3 is built from 12 residues. The germline V gene has CDR1 SQVTM and CDR2 ANQGSEA. The CDR3 protein is CSVEEAGVGYTF. The CDR3 DNA sequence: TGCAGCGTTGAAGAGGCAGGGGTCGGCTACACCTTC.

V gene TRBV5-5 combines with J gene TRBJ1-5, with D possibly matching TRBD1 (6 bases). V lost 4 bases and J lost 4, with 12 bases in between. Germline values: CDR1 SGHKS, CDR2 YYEKEE (reference sequence). This CDR3 has 14 amino acids. As DNA, the CDR3 is TGTGCCAGCAGCGTGGGGGGCGCAAATCAGCCCCAGCATTTT. Protein: CASSVGGANQPQHF.

V gene TRBV30 combines with J gene TRBJ1-2, with D hard to call. This CDR3 contains 12 residues. The V gene's germline CDR1 is GTSNPN and CDR2 SVGIG (reference sequence). Trimming removed 2 bases at V and 6 bases at J, with 10 bases between. The CDR3 nucleotides are TGTGCCTGGAGTTTGGGAGCCCATGGCTACACCTTC. It specifies CAWSLGAHGYTF.

This clone came up a few times. V and J are TRBV4-2 and TRBJ2-3, with TRBD1 matching over 8 bases. Germline V gene data show CDR1 as LGHNA and CDR2 as YNFKEQ. J lost 1 base, V lost 1 base, and 10 bases had no gene match. The CDR3 length is 18 residues. CDR3 loop: CASSQGPTGEVGTDTQYF. CDR3 nucleotides: TGTGCCAGCAGCCAAGGCCCGACAGGGGAGGTCGGCACAGATACGCAGTATTTT.

The rearrangement joins TRBV6-2 or TRBV6-3 to TRBJ2-5; D is possibly TRBD2 (5 bases). Germline CDR1 reads MNHEY; CDR2 reads SVGEGT. The CDR3 length is 14 residues. V shed 2 bases and J shed 2 bases, with 9 bases lying between them. CDR3 protein: CASSYRRRQETQYF. The CDR3 nucleotides read TGTGCCAGCAGTTACCGACGGAGGCAAGAGACCCAGTACTTC.

The chain joins TRBV5-1 to TRBJ1-2, with 9 bases identical to TRBD1. The CDR3 covers 15 residues. Germline V gives CDR1 SGHRS, CDR2 YFSETQ. Trimming at V came to 4 bases and at J to 6 bases, leaving 10 bases not matched to a gene. The CDR3 DNA follows: TGCGCCAGCAGCCCGGGACAGGGAGTCTCCCATGGCTACACCTTC. Translation gives CASSPGQGVSHGYTF.

The genes are TRBV9 and TRBJ1-3; D gene ambiguous. This CDR3 is 15 amino acids long. V was cut by 4 bases and J by 2 bases, with 13 bases left in between. Per the germline V gene, CDR1 is SGDLS and CDR2 is YYNGEE. CDR3 amino acids: CASSPSGYAGNTIYF. DNA for the CDR3: TGTGCCAGCAGCCCTAGTGGGTATGCTGGAAACACCATATATTTT.

The rearrangement links TRBV6-5 to TRBJ1-5, with D hard to call. This CDR3 contains 15 residues. CDR1 MNHEY and CDR2 SVGAGI come from the germline V gene. V was shortened by 4 bases and J by 0 bases, with 10 bases between the two germline ends. The DNA for the CDR3 is TGTGCCAGCAGTTCCACCCAGGTTAGCAATCAGCCCCAGCATTTT. Translating gives CASSSTQVSNQPQHF.

This chain connects TRBV11-2 to TRBJ2-1; unclear D gene. Germline-derived CDR1 and CDR2 are SGHAT and FQNNGV. The CDR3 spans 14 residues. Between the trimmed V and J ends, which lost 3 bases and 9 bases, there was a span of 15 bases. The CDR3 protein is CASSFRSPKFEQFF. In nucleotides, the CDR3 is TGTGCCAGCAGCTTCAGATCCCCCAAGTTTGAGCAGTTCTTC.

V is TRBV30 and J is TRBJ2-1; 10 nucleotides agree with TRBD2. CDR3 size: 15 residues. With 0 bases clipped from V and 9 bases from J, the junction kept 8 bases outside the gene matches. Germline CDR1 and CDR2: GTSNPN and SVGIG (reference sequence). The DNA of the CDR3 is TGTGCCTGGAGTGTAGGCCTAGCGGGGGTCTCTGAGCAGTTCTTC. As protein: CAWSVGLAGVSEQFF.

V and J are TRBV11-2 and TRBJ1-2; possibly TRBD1 for D (6 bases). The CDR3 contains 14 residues. From germline, CDR1 is SGHAT and CDR2 FQNNGV. V was shortened by 5 bases and J by 6 bases, with 16 bases between the two germline ends. As DNA, the CDR3 is TGTGCCAGCAGCCCCGGGACATTAGTCGATGGCTACACCTTC. This codes for CASSPGTLVDGYTF.

The CDR3 region is CASSQVGTAEGWGEQFF. CDR3 bases: TGCGCCAGCAGCCAAGTGGGGACAGCCGAGGGGTGGGGTGAGCAGTTCTTC. The chain employs TRBV4-1 and TRBJ2-1; 7 bases map to TRBD1. The CDR3 totals 17 residues. Germline trimming cut 1 base from V and 9 bases from J; bases unmatched to any gene: 15. Germline V gives CDR1 MGHRA, CDR2 YSYEKL.

In nucleotides, the CDR3 is TGTGCCAGCAGCTTAGGGGCGTACTATGGCTACACCTTC. Translation: CASSLGAYYGYTF. This rearrangement joins TRBV11-2 to TRBJ1-2; no reliable D call. V was shortened by 1 base and J by 3 bases, with 6 bases between the two germline ends. This CDR3 has 13 residues. Germline-derived CDR1 and CDR2 are SGHAT and FQNNGV.

V gene TRBV19 combines with J gene TRBJ2-1; D is perhaps TRBD1 (6 bases). Trimming pared 3 bases from V and 11 bases from J, leaving 23 bases between. CDR1 is LNHDA, CDR2 SQIVND, per germline (reference sequence). This CDR3 spans 16 amino acids. The CDR3 DNA reads TGTGCCAGTAGTATTAGACAGGTCTCCCCTTCAATGAAGCAGTTCTTC. As protein: CASSIRQVSPSMKQFF.

The chain recombines TRBV19 with TRBJ1-1, with 9 nucleotides matching TRBD1. V lost 4 bases, J lost 0 bases, and 3 bases stayed unmatched. The germline V gene has CDR1 LNHDA and CDR2 SQIVND (reference sequence). The CDR3 contains 15 residues. The CDR3: CASSTGTGMNTEAFF. The CDR3 region has the DNA TGTGCCAGTAGTACCGGGACAGGGATGAACACTGAAGCTTTCTTT.

The V call is TRBV30, the J call TRBJ1-4; TRBD1 matches at 8 bases. Trimming removed 1 base from V and 0 bases from J; junction bases left unmatched: 4. There are 16 residues in the CDR3. The V gene's germline CDR1 is GTSNPN and CDR2 SVGIG (reference sequence). CDR3 protein: CAWSGVRGPTNEKLFF. CDR3 sequence (DNA): TGTGCCTGGAGTGGGGTCAGGGGGCCAACTAATGAAAAACTGTTTTTT. Filled out from reference TRBV30 and TRBJ1-4, the complete variable domain reads SQTIHQWPATLVQPVGSPLSLECTVEGTSNPNLYWYRQAAGRGLQLLFYSVGIGQISSEVPQNLSASRPQDRQFILSSKKLLLSDSGFYLCAWSGVRGPTNEKLFFGSGTQLSVL.

The chain couples TRBV10-2 to TRBJ1-5; a weak D match, TRBD1 (6 bases). This CDR3 contains 15 residues. Germline values: CDR1 WSHSY, CDR2 SAAADI. V dropped 7 bases and J dropped 7 bases, with 20 bases sitting between them. The CDR3 loop reads CASTRDTERGQPQHF. For the CDR3, the DNA is TGCGCCAGCACCCGGGACACAGAGAGGGGCCAGCCCCAGCATTTT.

The chain recombines TRBV29-1 with TRBJ2-5; unclear D gene. The ends were cut back, 7 bases at V and 2 bases at J, with 14 bases in the middle. The CDR3 sequence is 13 residues long. Germline CDR1 is SQVTM and CDR2 is ANQGSEA. The CDR3 DNA follows: TGCAGCGGAAACCCGGGTAGGCAAGAGACCCAGTACTTC. This codes for CSGNPGRQETQYF.

V and J are TRBV4-1 and TRBJ2-7, with D hard to call. Trimming pared 0 bases from V and 1 base from J, leaving 7 bases between. The germline V gene has CDR1 MGHRA and CDR2 YSYEKL. The CDR3 covers 14 residues. The CDR3: CASSQEPGSYEQYV. In DNA form, the CDR3 reads TGCGCCAGCAGCCAAGAACCAGGATCCTACGAGCAGTACGTC.

The chain employs TRBV4-2 and TRBJ1-2; TRBD1 is a possible D gene (5 bases). Germline V gene lookup returns CDR1 LGHNA and CDR2 YNFKEQ. The CDR3 has 15 residues. The V end lost 1 base, the J end lost 3 bases, and 12 bases lay between the germline ends. In DNA form, the CDR3 reads TGTGCCAGCAGCCAAGGTAGCCAGGGCTACTATGGCTACACCTTC. It encodes CASSQGSQGYYGYTF.

J is TRBJ1-1 and V is TRBV6-6; D gene uncertain. This CDR3 comprises 15 residues. Trimming cost V 6 bases and J 0 bases, with 14 bases left between them. Germline values: CDR1 MNHNY, CDR2 SVGAGI (reference sequence). The CDR3 sequence: CASRSEESMNTEAFF. The CDR3 DNA reads TGTGCCAGCAGATCCGAGGAATCCATGAACACTGAAGCTTTCTTT.

V usage is TRBV30 and J usage is TRBJ2-5; TRBD2 agrees at 9 bases. The trim removed 0 bases at V and 9 bases at J, leaving 11 bases unmatched. There are 15 residues in the CDR3. Per the germline V gene, CDR1 is GTSNPN and CDR2 is SVGIG (reference sequence). In DNA, the CDR3 is TGTGCCTGGAGTGTACGAATAGCGGGGGCGGGGCCCCAGTACTTC. As protein: CAWSVRIAGAGPQYF.

This chain links TRBV2 with TRBJ2-2, with D possibly matching TRBD2 (6 bases). This CDR3 has 16 residues. Germline CDR1 is SNHLY and CDR2 is FYNNEI. Trimming shortened V by 6 bases and J by 2 bases, and 16 bases separated the two germline ends. CDR3 region: CASRGRPGLNTGELFF. DNA of the CDR3: TGTGCCAGCAGGGGCCGTCCGGGACTCAACACCGGGGAGCTGTTTTTT.

The CDR3 loop reads CSVVSDTQYF. For the CDR3, the DNA is TGCAGCGTTGTCTCGGATACGCAGTATTTT. The genes are TRBV29-1 and TRBJ2-3; D is unresolved. The CDR3 loop spans 10 amino acids. V was pared by 4 bases and J by 6 bases, with 5 bases between. Germline CDR1 is SQVTM and CDR2 is ANQGSEA.